This T cell receptor (beta chain) was sequenced during a study of identifying expanded T cells in peripheral blood. Germline V lookup: CDR1 MNHEY, CDR2 SVGAGI. The V and J ends lost 4 bases and 6 bases respectively, with 19 bases between them. The length of the CDR3 is 16 residues. During the collection period, no donor immune events like infections were recorded. Method: immunoSEQ multiplex PCR; TCRdb's copy keeps in-frame clones and lacks some. The sample shows approximately 120,000 clones, about nine tenths of them seen only once. As regards this clone: The target antigen is unknown.

General study findings and limits: Technical replicates showed roughly 1.2 changed clones; roughly two weeks about 16.4; four weeks 19. Variance in clone template counts between approximately two-week samples significantly increased with total template count across all healthy donors.

The clonotype originates from a person aged 18 to 75 in good health. The V and J genes are TRBV6-5 and TRBJ2-4; TRBD2 might be the D (5 bases). Material: blood. In DNA, the CDR3 is TGTGCCAGCAGTTCAGGAGGTCCCGCACGTGGAAACATTCAGTACTTC. This encodes CASSSGGPARGNIQYF.